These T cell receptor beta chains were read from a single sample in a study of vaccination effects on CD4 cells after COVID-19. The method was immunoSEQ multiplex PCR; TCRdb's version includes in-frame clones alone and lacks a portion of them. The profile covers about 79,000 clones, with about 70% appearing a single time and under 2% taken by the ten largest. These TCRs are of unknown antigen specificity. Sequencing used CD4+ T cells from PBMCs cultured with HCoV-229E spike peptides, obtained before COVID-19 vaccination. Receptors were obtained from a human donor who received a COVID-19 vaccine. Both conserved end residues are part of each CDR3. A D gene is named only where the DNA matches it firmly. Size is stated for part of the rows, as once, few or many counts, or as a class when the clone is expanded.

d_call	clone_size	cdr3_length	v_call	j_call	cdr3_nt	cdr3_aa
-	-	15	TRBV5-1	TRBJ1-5	TGCGCCAGCAGCTTCGGGCAGCTTAGCAATCAGCCCCAGCATTTT	CASSFGQLSNQPQHF
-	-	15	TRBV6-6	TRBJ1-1	TGTGCCAGCAGTTACTCGACAGCGGAGGCCCCTGAAGCTTTCTTT	CASSYSTAEAPEAFF
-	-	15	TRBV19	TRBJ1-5	TGTGCCAGTAGTATAAAGTCTTATAGCAATCAGCCCCAGCATTTT	CASSIKSYSNQPQHF
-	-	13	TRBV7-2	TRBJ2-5	TGTGCCAGCAGTAAGATGTGGGCAGAGACCCAGTACTTC	CASSKMWAETQYF
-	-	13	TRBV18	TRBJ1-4	TGTGCCAGCCGTGAGGCCAATAATGAAAAACTGTTTTTT	CASREANNEKLFF
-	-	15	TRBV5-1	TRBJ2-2	TGCGCCAGCAACCGAGATGAAGGGAGCACCGGGGAGCTGTTTTTT	CASNRDEGSTGELFF
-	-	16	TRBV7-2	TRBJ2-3	TGTGCCAGCAGCTTATTGGGCCAGGTACCCACAGATACGCAGTATTTT	CASSLLGQVPTDTQYF
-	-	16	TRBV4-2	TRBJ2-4	TGTGCCAGCAGCCGCACACCATCCGAGGCCAAAAACATTCAGTACTTC	CASSRTPSEAKNIQYF
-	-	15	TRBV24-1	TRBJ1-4	TGTGCCACCAGTGATTCTCGGGGTACCGACGAAAAACTGTTTTTT	CATSDSRGTDEKLFF
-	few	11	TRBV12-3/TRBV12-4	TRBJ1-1	TGTGCCAGCAGTCAGACAGATGAAGCTTTCTTT	CASSQTDEAFF
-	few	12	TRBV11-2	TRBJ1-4	TGTGCCAGCACCAGGGTTAATGAAAAACTGTTTTTT	CASTRVNEKLFF
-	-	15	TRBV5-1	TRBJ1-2	TGCGCCAGCAGCCCTAAGGCCGGGACTCCCAATAGCTACACCTTC	CASSPKAGTPNSYTF
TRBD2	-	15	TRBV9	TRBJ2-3	TGTGCCAGCAACCCCGCTAGCGGGGCGGGAGATACGCAGTATTTT	CASNPASGAGDTQYF
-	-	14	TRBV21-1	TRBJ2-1	TGTGCCAGCAGCAACAGACGCCTACACAATGAGCAGTTCTTC	CASSNRRLHNEQFF
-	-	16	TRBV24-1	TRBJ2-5	TGTGCCACCAGTGATTTTTTAGGTACAGGACGGGAGACCCAGTACTTC	CATSDFLGTGRETQYF
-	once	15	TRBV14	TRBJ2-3	TGTGCCAGCAGCCAAGAACGTTACGGCACAGATACGCAGTATTTT	CASSQERYGTDTQYF
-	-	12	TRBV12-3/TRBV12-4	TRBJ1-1	TGTGCCAGCAGTTTGGCTAGAACTGAAGCTTTCTTT	CASSLARTEAFF
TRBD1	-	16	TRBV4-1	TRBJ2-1	TGCGCCAGCAGCCAAAGGATATGGGACAGGGTCCATGAGCAGTTCTTC	CASSQRIWDRVHEQFF
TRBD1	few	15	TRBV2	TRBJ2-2	TGTGCCAGCAGTGAATTAGGGGGCGCGACCGGGGAGCTGTTTTTT	CASSELGGATGELFF
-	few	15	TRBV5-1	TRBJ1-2	TGCGCCAGCAGCTTGGCGGCAGGAGTTAACTATGGCTACACCTTC	CASSLAAGVNYGYTF
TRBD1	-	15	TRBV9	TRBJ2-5	TGTGCCAGCAGCGTAGTCCAGGGGGTAGAAGAGACCCAGTACTTC	CASSVVQGVEETQYF
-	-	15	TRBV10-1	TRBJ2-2	TGCGCCAGCAGTGGGGTCCGGGGAAACACCGGGGAGCTGTTTTTT	CASSGVRGNTGELFF
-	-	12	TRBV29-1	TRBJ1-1	TGTGCCCCGGCGGAGGTGAACACTGAAGCTTTCTTT	CAPAEVNTEAFF
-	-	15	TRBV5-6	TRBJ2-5	TGTGCCAGCACCATATATGGCGGGGAAGGGGAGACCCAGTACTTC	CASTIYGGEGETQYF
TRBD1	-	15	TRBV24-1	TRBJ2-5	TGTGCCACCAGTGACCGACAGGGCGGCCAAGAGACCCAGTACTTC	CATSDRQGGQETQYF
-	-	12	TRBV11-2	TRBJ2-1	TGTGCCAGCAGCTTACTCTACAATGAGCAGTTCTTC	CASSLLYNEQFF
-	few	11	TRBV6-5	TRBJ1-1	TGTGCCAGCAGTCCCAATACTGAAGCTTTCTTT	CASSPNTEAFF
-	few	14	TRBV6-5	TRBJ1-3	TGTGCCAGCAGTTACCGCGACAGGGGAAACACCATATATTTT	CASSYRDRGNTIYF
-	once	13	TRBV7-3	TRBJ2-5	TGTGCCAGCAGCTGGGGCCCGGGGGAGACCCAGTACTTC	CASSWGPGETQYF
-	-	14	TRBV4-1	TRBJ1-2	TGCGCCAGCAGCTTGGGAACAGGGTCGTATGGCTACACCTTC	CASSLGTGSYGYTF
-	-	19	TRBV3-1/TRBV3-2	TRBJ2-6	TGTGCCAGCAGCCAAGGAGGAGGCTTAGCTACCTCTGGGGCCAACGTCCTGACTTTC	CASSQGGGLATSGANVLTF
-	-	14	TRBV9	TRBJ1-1	TGTGCCAGCAGCGTAGATATGGGGGCGACTGAAGCTTTCTTT	CASSVDMGATEAFF